Listed below are T cell receptor beta chains from one sample, sequenced in a study of blood T cell repertoires in COVID-19. Sequencing used immunoSEQ multiplex PCR; TCRdb keeps in-frame clones, though not all of them. The top ten clones hold roughly 3.9% of a sample with just over 250,000 clones, about 87% of them seen once. The sequencing sample was made of peripheral blood. Receptors originate from a man aged 60 to 69 who had recovered from COVID-19. CDR3s include the opening cysteine and the closing phenylalanine or tryptophan. Each record gives: J gene, V gene, D gene, clone size, CDR3 DNA, CDR3 protein. A D gene is named only where the DNA matches it firmly. Some rows mark clone size as missing; the rest say once, few, many or name a class of expanded clone.

TRBJ1-1	TRBV4-2	NA	NA	TGTGCCAGCAGCCAAGTAATCCCAGGGGCCCTGAACACTGAAGCTTTCTTT	CASSQVIPGALNTEAFF
TRBJ1-3	TRBV19	NA	NA	TGTGCCAGTAGTCCTGCTATTACGGCTGGAAACACCATATATTTT	CASSPAITAGNTIYF
TRBJ2-2	TRBV6-2/TRBV6-3	TRBD1	NA	TGTGCCAGCAGTACCGACAGGGGGCCCGGGGAGCTGTTTTTT	CASSTDRGPGELFF
TRBJ1-3	TRBV5-1	NA	NA	TGCGCCAGCAGCTTGGAGGCTGAAGGGGCTGTAAACACCATATATTTT	CASSLEAEGAVNTIYF
TRBJ2-6	TRBV6-4	TRBD2	NA	TGTGCCAGCAGTGCACATAGCGGGGGGGTCTCTGGGGCCAACGTCCTGACTTTC	CASSAHSGGVSGANVLTF
TRBJ2-2	TRBV29-1	NA	NA	TGCAGCGTTGGGGGGGTTACCGGGGAGCTGTTTTTT	CSVGGVTGELFF
TRBJ2-5	TRBV4-2	TRBD1	NA	TGTGCCAGCAGCCATCCGACAGGGGAAGAGACCCAGTACTTC	CASSHPTGEETQYF
TRBJ2-1	TRBV5-4	TRBD1	NA	TGTGCCAGCAGCTCTCGGACAGGGCCCGAATACAATGAGCAGTTCTTC	CASSSRTGPEYNEQFF
TRBJ2-7	TRBV3-1/TRBV3-2	NA	NA	TGTGCCAGCAGCCAAGAGCCTGCGGGCTACGAGCAGTACTTC	CASSQEPAGYEQYF
TRBJ1-4	TRBV27	TRBD1	NA	TGTGCCAGCAGTTTATGGGGCAGGGGGAATGAAAAACTGTTTTTT	CASSLWGRGNEKLFF
TRBJ2-7	TRBV10-3	NA	NA	TGTGCCATCAGTGAAACGCCCGGGGAGCAGTACTTC	CAISETPGEQYF
TRBJ1-5	TRBV5-1	TRBD1	NA	TGCGCCAGCAGCTTGGGACAGGGGGCGCGTCAGCCCCAGCATTTT	CASSLGQGARQPQHF
TRBJ2-7	TRBV7-9	NA	NA	TGTGCCAGCAGCCCTCTGTTGGTCCCCCAGGGGTACTTC	CASSPLLVPQGYF
TRBJ2-3	TRBV5-5	TRBD1	NA	TGTGCCAGCAGCTTGGTTGGACAGGGTGTTAGCACAGATACGCAGTATTTT	CASSLVGQGVSTDTQYF
TRBJ2-1	TRBV9	NA	NA	TGTGCCAGCAGCGTGGAGGGGGAGCAGTTCTTC	CASSVEGEQFF
TRBJ1-4	TRBV19	NA	NA	TGTGCCAGTAGTCCCGGGGGGTTTGTACGTGAAAAACTGTTTTTT	CASSPGGFVREKLFF
TRBJ2-6	TRBV11-3	TRBD1	NA	TGTGCCAGCAGCTCCGGACAGGGCCGCCTCTCTGGGGCCAACGTCCTGACTTTC	CASSSGQGRLSGANVLTF
TRBJ1-2	TRBV6-2/TRBV6-3	NA	NA	TGTGCCAGCAGTAAGACAGATTACTATGGCTACACCTTC	CASSKTDYYGYTF
TRBJ1-1	TRBV9	TRBD1	NA	TGTGCCAGCAGCGTAGCTCCCGGGACAGGGCGAAGTGCAAGTACTGAAGCTTTCTTT	CASSVAPGTGRSASTEAFF
TRBJ1-2	TRBV5-1	TRBD1	NA	TGCGCCAGCAGCTTGAAGGTTACAGGGGGTCAGGATGGCTACACCTTC	CASSLKVTGGQDGYTF
TRBJ2-7	TRBV5-4	TRBD2	few	TGTGCCAGCAGCTTTCTAGCGGGGGGATCCTACGAGCAGTACTTC	CASSFLAGGSYEQYF
TRBJ2-7	TRBV2	NA	NA	TGTGCCAGCATAACCGGGATTCCATACGAGCAGTACTTC	CASITGIPYEQYF
TRBJ1-5	TRBV4-2	NA	NA	TGTGCCAGCAGCCAAGACATTAGCAATCAGCCCCAGCATTTT	CASSQDISNQPQHF
TRBJ2-7	TRBV18	TRBD2	NA	TGTGCCAGCTCACGGGGAGGGGCTTACTACGAGCAGTACTTC	CASSRGGAYYEQYF
TRBJ2-7	TRBV23-1	NA	NA	TGCGCCAGCAGTCAATCGGGCGCGGGAAACGAGCAGTACTTC	CASSQSGAGNEQYF
TRBJ2-2	TRBV5-1	TRBD2	NA	TGCGCCCGCAGCTTGCGGGGGGGCACCGGGGAGCTGTTTTTT	CARSLRGGTGELFF
TRBJ1-2	TRBV25-1	NA	once	TGTGCCAGCAGTCCCGTGCGGTCGACAGGTGATTATGGCTACACCTTC	CASSPVRSTGDYGYTF
TRBJ2-1	TRBV5-4	NA	NA	TGTGCCAGCAGCTTGAGGAGTGCCTCCTACAATGAGCAGTTCTTC	CASSLRSASYNEQFF
TRBJ1-1	TRBV3-1/TRBV3-2	TRBD1	NA	TGTGCCAGCAGCCGCGGACAGGGGGTGTACACTGAAGCTTTCTTT	CASSRGQGVYTEAFF
TRBJ1-3	TRBV10-1	TRBD1	once	TGCGCCAGCACCGATGACAGGGGGTTTACCCGGGTTGAGGACACCATATATTTT	CASTDDRGFTRVEDTIYF
TRBJ2-3	TRBV27	NA	once	TGTGCCAGCAGTTTCCGCGAACGGGGGATTCTAAGCACAGATACGCAGTATTTT	CASSFRERGILSTDTQYF
TRBJ1-1	TRBV7-8	NA	NA	TGTGCCAGCAGCTTAGCCCCCAGGGGTGGCACTGAAGCTTTCTTT	CASSLAPRGGTEAFF
TRBJ2-5	TRBV11-2	TRBD2	NA	TGTGCCAGCAGCAGACGGGGGGGTCTAGAGACCCAGTACTTC	CASSRRGGLETQYF
TRBJ1-5	TRBV25-1	NA	NA	TGTGCCAGCAGTGAAGAGGGCAGTCTTCCCCAGCATTTT	CASSEEGSLPQHF
TRBJ2-1	TRBV7-2	TRBD2	once	TGTGCCAGCAGCTTATATACGGGGGGGCCCGAGAACGAGCAGTTCTTC	CASSLYTGGPENEQFF
TRBJ2-3	TRBV9	TRBD2	NA	TGTGCCAGCCGGGCAGGGGTTAGCGGGGGGATTGCAGATACGCAGTATTTT	CASRAGVSGGIADTQYF
TRBJ2-7	TRBV3-1/TRBV3-2	TRBD2	NA	TGTGCCAGCAGCCGTGGGACTAGAGGAGGCGAGCAGTACTTC	CASSRGTRGGEQYF
TRBJ2-7	TRBV3-1/TRBV3-2	TRBD2	NA	TGTGCCAGCAGCACTTCTCGGACTAGCGGTTACGAGCAGTACTTC	CASSTSRTSGYEQYF
TRBJ2-7	TRBV5-6	NA	NA	TGTGCCAGCAGTTTCGGTCGGTGGAGCTCCTACGAGCAGTACTTC	CASSFGRWSSYEQYF
TRBJ1-1	TRBV11-2	NA	NA	TGTGCCAGCAGCTTAGAGGGCAGGCTGAACACTGAAGCTTTCTTT	CASSLEGRLNTEAFF
TRBJ2-7	TRBV15	TRBD2	NA	TGTGCCACCAGCTTCCCGACGGGGGGGAAGCTCGAGCAGTACTTC	CATSFPTGGKLEQYF